These T cell receptor beta chains were read from a single sample in a study of shared clonotypes between healthy human individuals. Sequenced by immunoSEQ multiplex PCR; TCRdb stores in-frame clones only, minus some. The repertoire consists of around 2.5 million clones, with 93% occurring once and the leading ten covering about 0.39%. The sample comprised naive CD4+ T cells from PBMCs. The origin of the receptors is a young man in good health. Some clones in this sample may be carry-over from other donors' samples. Both conserved end residues are part of each CDR3. A D gene is named only where the DNA matches it firmly. A row's size may be missing; if present it is once, few, many or a size class.

>NA|TRBV28|TRBD1|TRBJ2-5
CASSSGQGVLQETQYF
TGTGCCAGCAGCTCAGGACAGGGAGTGCTTCAAGAGACCCAGTACTTC
>few|TRBV28|NA|TRBJ1-5
CASIGGGSNQPQHF
TGTGCCAGTATCGGGGGCGGTAGCAATCAGCCCCAGCATTTT
>NA|TRBV28|NA|TRBJ1-5
CATLQANSNQPQHF
TGTGCCACCTTACAGGCAAATAGCAATCAGCCCCAGCATTTT
>NA|TRBV6-5|NA|TRBJ1-2
CASKSGKIGGYTF
TGTGCCAGCAAATCAGGGAAAATCGGTGGCTACACCTTC
>NA|TRBV5-1|NA|TRBJ2-7
CASSSVLGSLSYEQYF
TGCGCCAGCAGCTCCGTATTGGGGAGTTTATCCTACGAGCAGTACTTC
>NA|TRBV18|TRBD1|TRBJ1-1
CASSPFRQGERNEAFF
TGTGCCAGCTCACCATTCCGACAGGGGGAACGGAATGAAGCTTTCTTT
>NA|TRBV6-1|NA|TRBJ2-1
CASSLTVGPFF
TGTGCCAGCAGCCTGACGGTAGGTCCGTTCTTC
>NA|TRBV11-2|NA|TRBJ2-5
CASSLGVGSQETQYF
TGTGCCAGCAGCTTAGGGGTGGGCAGCCAAGAGACCCAGTACTTC
>NA|TRBV28|NA|TRBJ2-1
CASRGSVDEQFF
TGTGCCAGCAGGGGGAGTGTCGATGAGCAGTTCTTC
>NA|TRBV11-2|NA|TRBJ1-2
CASSPGPRYGYTF
TGTGCCAGCAGCCCCGGACCTAGATATGGCTACACCTTC
>NA|TRBV2|NA|TRBJ2-3
CASSEGVSTDTQYF
TGTGCCAGCAGTGAAGGTGTCTCCACAGATACGCAGTATTTT
>NA|TRBV9|NA|TRBJ2-7
CASSGGYPWAHEQYF
TGTGCCAGCAGCGGGGGGTATCCCTGGGCCCACGAGCAGTACTTC
>NA|TRBV30|NA|TRBJ2-1
CACPRDGSVEQFF
TGTGCCTGTCCCCGGGACGGGAGTGTTGAGCAGTTCTTC
>NA|TRBV28|TRBD1|TRBJ1-5
CASSFMGQGAGDSNQPQHF
TGTGCCAGCAGTTTCATGGGACAGGGGGCTGGGGATAGCAATCAGCCCCAGCATTTT
>once|TRBV7-2|NA|TRBJ2-3
CASSLVDSTDTQYF
TGTGCCAGCAGCTTAGTGGACAGCACAGATACGCAGTATTTT
>NA|TRBV7-9|TRBD2|TRBJ2-1
CASSPSGGGYNEQFF
TGTGCCAGCAGCCCCTCGGGGGGGGGATACAATGAGCAGTTCTTC
>NA|TRBV11-2|TRBD2|TRBJ2-7
CASSLGRVTYEQYF
TGTGCCAGCAGTCTGGGGAGGGTGACCTACGAGCAGTACTTC
>NA|TRBV7-2|NA|TRBJ2-5
CASSLNRGLKQETQYF
TGTGCCAGCAGCTTAAACAGAGGGCTTAAACAAGAGACCCAGTACTTC
>NA|TRBV14|NA|TRBJ1-4
CASSQDSPSATEKLFF
TGTGCCAGCAGCCAAGATAGCCCCTCAGCTACTGAAAAACTGTTTTTT
>once|TRBV28|NA|TRBJ2-5
CASSPHRQGGETQYF
TGTGCCAGCAGTCCCCATCGACAGGGAGGAGAGACCCAGTACTTC
>NA|TRBV6-6|TRBD1|TRBJ2-7
CASSYSNRGHYEQYF
TGTGCCAGCAGTTACTCGAACAGGGGGCACTACGAGCAGTACTTC
>NA|TRBV7-7|TRBD2|TRBJ2-2
CASSPGTGTKAGELFF
TGTGCCAGCAGCCCCGGAACCGGGACTAAGGCCGGGGAGCTGTTTTTT
>NA|TRBV18|TRBD1|TRBJ1-5
CASSPPGQLNQPQHF
TGTGCCAGCTCACCACCGGGACAGCTAAATCAGCCCCAGCATTTT
>NA|TRBV28|TRBD2|TRBJ2-7
CASSSLAGSYEQYF
TGTGCCAGCAGTTCGCTAGCGGGGAGCTACGAGCAGTACTTC
>once|TRBV2|NA|TRBJ2-6
CASGSTGANVLTF
TGTGCCAGCGGGTCCACTGGGGCCAACGTCCTGACTTTC
>once|TRBV21-1|NA|TRBJ1-2
CASSKTEGVRGGYTF
TGTGCCAGCAGCAAAACAGAGGGGGTGAGAGGTGGCTACACCTTC
>NA|TRBV28|TRBD1|TRBJ1-5
CASSFTGQGSHQPQHF
TGTGCCAGCAGTTTTACGGGACAGGGAAGCCATCAGCCCCAGCATTTT
>NA|TRBV5-4|NA|TRBJ2-7
CASSFGTRSYEQYF
TGTGCCAGCAGCTTCGGGACTCGGTCCTACGAGCAGTACTTC
>NA|TRBV7-3|NA|TRBJ2-2
CASSKIARGRDTGELFF
TGTGCCAGCAGCAAAATTGCTAGGGGGAGGGACACCGGGGAGCTGTTTTTT
>NA|TRBV27|NA|TRBJ2-7
CASSPVQGGDEQYF
TGTGCCAGCAGCCCTGTCCAGGGGGGCGACGAGCAGTACTTC
>NA|TRBV6-5|NA|TRBJ2-7
CASSYSSPGVRGQYF
TGTGCCAGCAGTTACTCGAGTCCAGGGGTACGTGGGCAGTACTTC
>NA|TRBV5-1|NA|TRBJ2-2
CASSLSAAVGELFF
TGCGCCAGCAGCTTGTCAGCGGCCGTTGGGGAGCTGTTTTTT
>NA|TRBV19|NA|TRBJ1-3
CASSIWAGSGNTIYF
TGTGCCAGTAGTATTTGGGCCGGCTCTGGAAACACCATATATTTT
>NA|TRBV27|NA|TRBJ1-5
CASSLSRTQPQHF
TGTGCCAGCAGTTTATCGCGGACCCAGCCCCAGCATTTT
>NA|TRBV15|NA|TRBJ1-4
CATSRRSTEFNEKLFF
TGTGCCACCAGCAGACGTAGTACGGAATTTAATGAAAAACTGTTTTTT
>NA|TRBV5-4|TRBD2|TRBJ2-5
CASSQGSSGLQETQYF
TGTGCCAGCAGCCAAGGGTCTAGCGGGTTGCAAGAGACCCAGTACTTC
>NA|TRBV30|TRBD1|TRBJ1-6
CAWTRTPTGVSPLHF
TGTGCCTGGACGAGAACGCCGACAGGGGTGTCACCCCTCCACTTT
>NA|TRBV11-1|NA|TRBJ2-5
CASSLAPQETQYF
TGTGCCAGCAGCTTAGCCCCTCAGGAGACCCAGTACTTC